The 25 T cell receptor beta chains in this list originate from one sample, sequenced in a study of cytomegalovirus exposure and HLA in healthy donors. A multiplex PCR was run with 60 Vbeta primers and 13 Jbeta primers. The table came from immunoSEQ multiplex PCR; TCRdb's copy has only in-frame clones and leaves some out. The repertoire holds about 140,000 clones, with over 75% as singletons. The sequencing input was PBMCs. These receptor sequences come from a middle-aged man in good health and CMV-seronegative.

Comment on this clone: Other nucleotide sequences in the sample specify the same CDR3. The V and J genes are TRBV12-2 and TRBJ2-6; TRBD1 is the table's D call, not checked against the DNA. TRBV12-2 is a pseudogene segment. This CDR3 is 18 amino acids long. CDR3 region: CASRLGQVPVSGANVLTF. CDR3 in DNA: TGTGCAAGTCGCTTAGGTCAGGTTCCCGTCTCTGGGGCCAACGTCCTGACTTTC.

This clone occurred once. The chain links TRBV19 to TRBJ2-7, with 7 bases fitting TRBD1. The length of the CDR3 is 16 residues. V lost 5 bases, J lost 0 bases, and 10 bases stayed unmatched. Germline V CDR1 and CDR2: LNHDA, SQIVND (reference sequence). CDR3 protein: CASSQPGGIGSYEQYF. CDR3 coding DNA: TGTGCCAGTAGTCAACCAGGGGGAATCGGCTCCTACGAGCAGTACTTC.

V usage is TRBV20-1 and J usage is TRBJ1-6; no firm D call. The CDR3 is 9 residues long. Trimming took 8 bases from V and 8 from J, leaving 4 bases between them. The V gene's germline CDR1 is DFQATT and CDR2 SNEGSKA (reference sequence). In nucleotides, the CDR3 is TGCAGTCTTTATTCACCCCTCCACTTT. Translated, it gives CSLYSPLHF.

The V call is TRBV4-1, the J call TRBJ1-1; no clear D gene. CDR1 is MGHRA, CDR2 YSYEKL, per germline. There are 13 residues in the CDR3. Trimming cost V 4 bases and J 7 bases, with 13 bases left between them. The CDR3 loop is CASSPQDGVEAFF. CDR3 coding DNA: TGCGCCAGCAGCCCTCAGGACGGGGTTGAAGCTTTCTTT.

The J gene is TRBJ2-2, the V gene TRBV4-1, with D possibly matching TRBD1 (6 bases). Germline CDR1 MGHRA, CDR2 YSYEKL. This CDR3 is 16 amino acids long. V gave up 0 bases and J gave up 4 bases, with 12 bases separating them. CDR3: CASSQEGDTLTGELFF. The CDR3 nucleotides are TGCGCCAGCAGCCAAGAGGGGGACACCCTCACCGGGGAGCTGTTTTTT.

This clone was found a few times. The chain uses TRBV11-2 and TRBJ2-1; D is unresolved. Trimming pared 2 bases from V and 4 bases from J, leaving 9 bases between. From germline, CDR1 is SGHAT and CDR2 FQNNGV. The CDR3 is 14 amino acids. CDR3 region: CASSLLFSYNEQFF. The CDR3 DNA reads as TGTGCCAGCAGCTTATTGTTCAGTTACAATGAGCAGTTCTTC.

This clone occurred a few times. The CDR3 nucleotides are TGTGCCAGCAGCCAAGAACGAAATCAGGGGGCTGGAAACACCATATATTTT. This encodes CASSQERNQGAGNTIYF. The chain has TRBV4-2 and TRBJ1-3, with 7 bases that match TRBD1. CDR3 length: 17 amino acids. The V segment lost 0 bases and the J segment 2 bases; nucleotides outside the gene matches: 7. Germline assignment: CDR1 LGHNA and CDR2 YNFKEQ.

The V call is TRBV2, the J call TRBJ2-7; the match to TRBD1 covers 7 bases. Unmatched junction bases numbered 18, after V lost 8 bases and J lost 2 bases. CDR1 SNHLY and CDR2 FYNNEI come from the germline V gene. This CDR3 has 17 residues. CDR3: CASPGGALNRGAYEQYF. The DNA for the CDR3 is TGTGCCAGCCCTGGGGGAGCGCTAAACAGGGGAGCCTACGAGCAGTACTTC.

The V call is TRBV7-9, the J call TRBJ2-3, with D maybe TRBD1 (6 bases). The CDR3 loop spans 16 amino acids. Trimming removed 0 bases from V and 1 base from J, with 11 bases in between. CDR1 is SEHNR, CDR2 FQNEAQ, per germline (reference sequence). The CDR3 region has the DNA TGTGCCAGCAGCTTAGCCGGGCAGGGGCGCACAGATACGCAGTATTTT. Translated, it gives CASSLAGQGRTDTQYF.

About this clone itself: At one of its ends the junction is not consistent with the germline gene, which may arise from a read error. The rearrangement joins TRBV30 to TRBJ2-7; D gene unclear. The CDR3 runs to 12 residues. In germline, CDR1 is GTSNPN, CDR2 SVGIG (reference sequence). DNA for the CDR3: TGTGCCCGGAGTGTAAGCCTCTACGAGCAGTACTTC. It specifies CARSVSLYEQYF.

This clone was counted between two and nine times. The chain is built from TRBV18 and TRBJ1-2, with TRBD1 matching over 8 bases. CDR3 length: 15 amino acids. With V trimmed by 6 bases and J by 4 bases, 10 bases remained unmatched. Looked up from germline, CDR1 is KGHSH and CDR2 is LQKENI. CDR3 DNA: TGTGCCAGCTCGGGGGGACAGGTGGACCCCTATGGCTACACCTTC. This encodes CASSGGQVDPYGYTF.

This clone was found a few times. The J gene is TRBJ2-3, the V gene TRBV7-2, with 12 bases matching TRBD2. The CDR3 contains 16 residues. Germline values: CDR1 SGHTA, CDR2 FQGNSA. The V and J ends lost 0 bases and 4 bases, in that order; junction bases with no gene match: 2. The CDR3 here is CASSLALAGGSDTQYF. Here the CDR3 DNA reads TGTGCCAGCAGCTTAGCGCTAGCGGGAGGGTCAGATACGCAGTATTTT.

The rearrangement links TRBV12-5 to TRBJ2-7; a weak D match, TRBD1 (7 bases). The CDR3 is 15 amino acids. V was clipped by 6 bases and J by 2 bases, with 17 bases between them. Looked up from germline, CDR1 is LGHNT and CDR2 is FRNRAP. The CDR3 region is CASGTWRGLPYEQYF. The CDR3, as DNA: TGTGCTAGTGGGACCTGGAGGGGGCTCCCCTACGAGCAGTACTTC.

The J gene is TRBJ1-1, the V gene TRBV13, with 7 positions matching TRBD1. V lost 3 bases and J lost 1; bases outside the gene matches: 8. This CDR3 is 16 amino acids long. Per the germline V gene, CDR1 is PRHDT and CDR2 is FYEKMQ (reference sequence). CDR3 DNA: TGTGCCAGCAGCTTCGGGACAGCGGAGGCGAACACTGAAGCTTTCTTT. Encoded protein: CASSFGTAEANTEAFF.

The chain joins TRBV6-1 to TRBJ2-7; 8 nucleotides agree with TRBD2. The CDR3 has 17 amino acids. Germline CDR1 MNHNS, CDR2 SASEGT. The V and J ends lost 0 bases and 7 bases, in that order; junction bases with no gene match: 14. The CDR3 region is CASSEATRRVAGNEQYF. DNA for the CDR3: TGTGCCAGCAGTGAAGCCACCCGGCGGGTAGCGGGAAATGAGCAGTACTTC.

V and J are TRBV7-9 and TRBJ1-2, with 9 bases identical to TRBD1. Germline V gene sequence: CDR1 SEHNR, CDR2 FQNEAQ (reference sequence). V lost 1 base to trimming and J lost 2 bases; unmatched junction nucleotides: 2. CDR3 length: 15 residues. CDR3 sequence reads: CASSLGTGGNYGYTF. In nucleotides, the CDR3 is TGTGCCAGCAGCTTAGGAACAGGGGGCAACTATGGCTACACCTTC. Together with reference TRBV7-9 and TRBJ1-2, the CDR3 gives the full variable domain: DTGVSQNPRHKITKRGQNVTFRCDPISEHNRLYWYRQTLGQGPEFLTYFQNEAQLEKSRLLSDRFSAERPKGSFSTLEIQRTEQGDSAMYLCASSLGTGGNYGYTFGSGTRLTVV.

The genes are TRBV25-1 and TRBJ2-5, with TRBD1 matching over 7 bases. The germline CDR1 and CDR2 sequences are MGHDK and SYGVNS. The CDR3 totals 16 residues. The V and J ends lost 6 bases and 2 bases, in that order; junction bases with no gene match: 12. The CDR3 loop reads CASSTPGQLPQETQYF. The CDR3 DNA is TGTGCCAGCAGCACCCCGGGACAGCTACCACAAGAGACCCAGTACTTC.

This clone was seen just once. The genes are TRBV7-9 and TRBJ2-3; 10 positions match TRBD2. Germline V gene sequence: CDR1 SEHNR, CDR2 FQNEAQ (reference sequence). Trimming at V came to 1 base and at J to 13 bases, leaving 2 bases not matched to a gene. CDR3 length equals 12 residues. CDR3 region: CASSLEAGGEYF. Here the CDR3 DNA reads TGTGCCAGCAGCTTAGAAGCGGGAGGGGAGTATTTT.

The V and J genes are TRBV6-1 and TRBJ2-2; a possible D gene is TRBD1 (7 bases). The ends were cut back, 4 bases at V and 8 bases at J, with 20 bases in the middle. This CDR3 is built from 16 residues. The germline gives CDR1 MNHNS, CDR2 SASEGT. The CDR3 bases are TGTGCCAGCAGTGGAAGGGACAGCCCCGGGGGAGGGGAGCTGTTTTTT. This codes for CASSGRDSPGGGELFF.

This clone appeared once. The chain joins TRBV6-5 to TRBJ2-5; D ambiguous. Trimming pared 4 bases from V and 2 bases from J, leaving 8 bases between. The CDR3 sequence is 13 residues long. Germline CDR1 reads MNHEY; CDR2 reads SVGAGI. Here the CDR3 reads CASSSRRQETQYF. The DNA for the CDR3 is TGTGCCAGCAGTTCAAGGCGGCAAGAGACCCAGTACTTC.

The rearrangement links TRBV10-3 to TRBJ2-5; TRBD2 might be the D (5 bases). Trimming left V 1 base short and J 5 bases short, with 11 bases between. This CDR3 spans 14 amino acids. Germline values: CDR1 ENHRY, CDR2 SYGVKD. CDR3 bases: TGTGCCATCAGTGAGTTAGAGGGTTTGGAGACCCAGTACTTC. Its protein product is CAISELEGLETQYF.

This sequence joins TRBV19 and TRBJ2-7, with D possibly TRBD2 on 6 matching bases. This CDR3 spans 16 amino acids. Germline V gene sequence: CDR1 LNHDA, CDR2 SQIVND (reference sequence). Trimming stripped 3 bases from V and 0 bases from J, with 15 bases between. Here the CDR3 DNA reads TGTGCCAGTAGTATTGGGGGGATCGCCCCCTCCTACGAGCAGTACTTC. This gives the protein CASSIGGIAPSYEQYF. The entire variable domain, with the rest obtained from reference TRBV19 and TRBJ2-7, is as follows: DGGITQSPKYLFRKEGQNVTLSCEQNLNHDAMYWYRQDPGQGLRLIYYSQIVNDFQKGDIAEGYSVSREKKESFPLTVTSAQKNPTAFYLCASSIGGIAPSYEQYFGPGTRLTVT.

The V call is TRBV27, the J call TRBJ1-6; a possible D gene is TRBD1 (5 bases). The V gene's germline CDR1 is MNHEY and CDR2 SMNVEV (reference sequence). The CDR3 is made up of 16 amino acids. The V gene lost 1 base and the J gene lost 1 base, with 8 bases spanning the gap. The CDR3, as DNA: TGTGCCAGCAGTTTATTCGGGGGATCCTATAATTCACCCCTCCACTTT. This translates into CASSLFGGSYNSPLHF.

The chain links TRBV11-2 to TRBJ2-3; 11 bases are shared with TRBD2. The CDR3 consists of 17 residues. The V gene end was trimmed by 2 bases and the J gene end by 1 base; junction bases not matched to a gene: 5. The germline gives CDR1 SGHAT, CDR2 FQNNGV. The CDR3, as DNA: TGTGCCAGCAGCTTAACTAGCGGGGGCCAAGGCACAGATACGCAGTATTTT. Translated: CASSLTSGGQGTDTQYF.

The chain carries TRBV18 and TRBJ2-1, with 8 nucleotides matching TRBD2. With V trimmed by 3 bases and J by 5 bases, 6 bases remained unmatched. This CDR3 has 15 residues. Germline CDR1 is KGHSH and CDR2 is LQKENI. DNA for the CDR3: TGTGCCAGCTCACCGGTAGCGGGGAGCGACAATGAGCAGTTCTTC. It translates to CASSPVAGSDNEQFF.